This T cell receptor beta chain emerged from a study of CD8 T cells in Susac syndrome. When the RNA was reverse transcribed, random hexamers were used with an input of roughly 0.45 to 1 ug. Amplification of the TCR beta CDR3 was carried out by immunoSEQ multiplex PCR, which spanned a total of 54 Vbeta and 13 Jbeta segments. TCRdb fed the immunoSEQ multiplex PCR reads into MiXCR, producing one record per CDR3 protein. The sample has 100,000 to 150,000 distinct CDR3 sequences; 80% to 95% are singletons. CD8+ and CD4+ T cells from blood underwent TCR beta sequencing. The CDR3 is 14 residues long. Germline V gene sequence: CDR1 WSHSY, CDR2 SAAADI. V lost 8 bases and J lost 3, with 17 bases in between.

The sample taken for sequencing was CD8+ T cells from PBMCs. This TCR derives from a human donor with multiple sclerosis. The chain is built from TRBV10-2 and TRBJ2-7; a possible D gene is TRBD2 (6 bases). The CDR3 protein is CASGEEGTGYEQYF. The CDR3 DNA is TGCGCCAGCGGAGAGGAGGGAACGGGCTACGAGCAGTACTTC.